The 24 T cell receptor beta chains given below trace back to one sample, sequenced in a study of blood T cell repertoires in COVID-19. TCRdb's table, derived via immunoSEQ multiplex PCR, lists solely in-frame clones and lacks some. Here the sample spans roughly 200,000 clones, around 90% being singletons. The source material was peripheral blood. The origin of the receptors is a man in his 70s with acute or convalescent COVID-19.

The rearrangement joins TRBV4-3 to TRBJ1-2; 8 bases are a match to TRBD1. CDR1 is LGHNA, CDR2 YSLEER, per germline. The length of the CDR3 is 14 residues. The J segment lost 5 bases and the V segment lost 4 bases, leaving 6 bases of the junction unmatched. The CDR3 is CASSPSTGGYGYTF. The CDR3 bases are TGCGCCAGCAGCCCAAGCACAGGGGGATATGGCTACACCTTC.

This clone was seen once. This chain links TRBV19 with TRBJ1-2, with TRBD1 as a possible D gene (5 bases). V lost 6 bases and J 5 bases, leaving 22 bases between the germline ends. The CDR3 length is 16 residues. Per germline, CDR1 LNHDA and CDR2 SQIVND (reference sequence). The CDR3 sequence is CASSEKGAGKPYGYTF. The CDR3 nucleotides are TGTGCCAGTAGCGAGAAAGGGGCAGGGAAGCCTTATGGCTACACCTTC.

The genes are TRBV4-1 and TRBJ1-4; TRBD1 is a possible D gene (6 bases). Deletions cut 6 bases from V and 8 bases from J, with 16 bases between. This CDR3 spans 14 amino acids. The germline V gene encodes CDR1 MGHRA and CDR2 YSYEKL. The CDR3, as DNA: TGCGCCAGCAGACCCGTGGGGGCTGACGAAAAACTGTTTTTT. As protein: CASRPVGADEKLFF.

There are a few counts of this clone. Other DNA variants within this sample encode the same CDR3. This sequence joins TRBV28 and TRBJ2-2; D is unclear. V was clipped by 6 bases and J by 5 bases, with 7 bases between them. CDR1 is MDHEN and CDR2 is SYDVKM in the germline V gene. The CDR3 spans 12 residues. CDR3 in amino acids: CASSSSTGELFF. DNA for the CDR3: TGTGCCAGCAGCTCCTCGACCGGGGAGCTGTTTTTT.

V and J are TRBV7-2 and TRBJ2-1; perhaps TRBD1 as D (6 bases). V was trimmed by 5 bases and J by 6 bases, leaving 20 bases between them. This CDR3 has 16 residues. The V gene's germline CDR1 is SGHTA and CDR2 FQGNSA. As DNA, the CDR3 is TGTGCCAGCAGCCAGTACGGGACACGGGTGGGCAATGAGCAGTTCTTC. This gives the protein CASSQYGTRVGNEQFF.

J is TRBJ2-6 and V is TRBV28; 7 bases agree with TRBD1. The trim removed 7 bases at V and 0 bases at J, leaving 6 bases unmatched. Per germline, CDR1 MDHEN and CDR2 SYDVKM. The CDR3 spans 16 residues. Written as DNA, the CDR3 is TGTGCCAGCAATACCGGGACAGCCTCTGGGGCCAACGTCCTGACTTTC. This sequence encodes CASNTGTASGANVLTF.

V is TRBV11-2 and J is TRBJ1-3; D is unclear. The CDR3 covers 15 residues. V shed 8 bases and J shed 0 bases, with 14 bases lying between them. CDR1 is SGHAT, CDR2 FQNNGV, per germline. The CDR3 sequence is CASRGGSVSGNTIYF. The CDR3 DNA sequence: TGTGCCAGCCGTGGAGGGAGCGTCTCTGGAAACACCATATATTTT. The entire variable domain, with the rest obtained from reference TRBV11-2 and TRBJ1-3, is as follows: EAGVAQSPRYKIIEKRQSVAFWCNPISGHATLYWYQQILGQGPKLLIQFQNNGVVDDSQLPKDRFSAERLKGVDSTLKIQPAKLEDSAVYLCASRGGSVSGNTIYFGEGSWLTVV.

V usage is TRBV4-3 and J usage is TRBJ2-5; 9 bases line up with TRBD2. The CDR3 covers 15 residues. The ends lost 4 bases at V and 5 bases at J; junction bases unmatched: 8. Germline V lookup: CDR1 LGHNA, CDR2 YSLEER. CDR3 protein: CASSLRGGRGETQYF. Written as DNA, the CDR3 is TGCGCCAGCAGCCTGCGGGGGGGGCGCGGGGAGACCCAGTACTTC.

The chain is built from TRBV15 and TRBJ1-2, with a possible D match to TRBD1 (5 bases). The CDR3 runs 16 residues. Trimming stripped 0 bases from V and 1 base from J, with 12 bases between. CDR1 is LNHNV and CDR2 is YYDKDF in the germline V gene (reference sequence). CDR3 sequence reads: CATSRDRQTNNYGYTF. The CDR3 DNA reads as TGTGCCACCAGCAGAGATCGACAGACAAATAACTATGGCTACACCTTC.

This chain connects TRBV12-2 to TRBJ1-2; the table's D gene call, TRBD1, was not cross checked with the DNA. TRBV12-2 is flagged as a pseudogene. The CDR3 consists of 17 residues. The CDR3 DNA reads as TGTGCAAGTCGCTTAAGTAGCCGGGACAAAATTAACTATGGCTACACCTTC. Its protein is CASRLSSRDKINYGYTF.

This clone has a single count. V is TRBV7-2 and J is TRBJ2-1; 9 bases line up with TRBD2. The CDR3 has 16 residues. Germline-derived CDR1 and CDR2 are SGHTA and FQGNSA. V shed 1 base and J 5 bases; nucleotides not matched to a gene: 6. CDR3 residues: CASSLGGGRANNEQFF. The DNA for the CDR3 is TGTGCCAGCAGCTTAGGGGGCGGGAGGGCCAACAATGAGCAGTTCTTC.

This chain joins TRBV4-1 and TRBJ1-2; 7 bases fit TRBD1. Germline CDR1 and CDR2: MGHRA and YSYEKL. V trimming: 5 bases; J trimming: 5 bases; junction bases outside the gene matches: 8. The CDR3 runs 14 residues. CDR3 in amino acids: CASSFPGQKYGYTF. The CDR3 DNA is TGCGCCAGCAGCTTTCCGGGACAGAAGTATGGCTACACCTTC.

The chain combines TRBV3-1 (or the pseudogene TRBV3-2) with TRBJ1-1, with 11 nucleotides matching TRBD1. With V trimmed by 1 base and J by 4 bases, 11 bases remained unmatched. The CDR3 has 18 residues. Germline V gives CDR1 LGHDT, CDR2 YNNKEL (reference sequence). The CDR3 sequence: CASSQGRRTGGLSTEAFF. DNA of the CDR3: TGTGCCAGCAGCCAAGGGAGGAGGACAGGGGGCCTGAGCACTGAAGCTTTCTTT.

The chain is built from TRBV5-5 and TRBJ2-1; 10 bases are a match to TRBD1. In germline, CDR1 is SGHKS, CDR2 YYEKEE (reference sequence). The CDR3 loop spans 16 amino acids. The junction had 5 bases not matched to a gene; V was cut back by 5 bases and J by 0 bases. The CDR3 nucleotides are TGTGCCAGCAGTCTAAGGACAGGGGGCTCCTACAATGAGCAGTTCTTC. Protein sequence: CASSLRTGGSYNEQFF.

This chain uses TRBV28 with TRBJ1-5; 7 bases agree with TRBD1. This CDR3 comprises 14 residues. Germline-derived CDR1 and CDR2 are MDHEN and SYDVKM. V dropped 2 bases and J dropped 12; count of bases not matched to a gene: 10. CDR3 coding DNA: TGTGCCAGCAGTTTAAGAGGGTCAGGGGGAGGCCAGCATTTT. Its protein product is CASSLRGSGGGQHF.

This sequence joins TRBV19 and TRBJ1-5; 9 bases fit TRBD1. There are 15 residues in the CDR3. Germline CDR1 and CDR2: LNHDA and SQIVND (reference sequence). J lost 7 bases, V lost 0 bases, and 4 bases had no gene match. CDR3 nucleotide sequence: TGTGCCAGTAGTATAGAGGCACAGGGGGCCCAGCCCCAGCATTTT. Its translation: CASSIEAQGAQPQHF.

This sequence joins TRBV28 and TRBJ1-1; D might be TRBD1 (5 bases). Germline V gives CDR1 MDHEN, CDR2 SYDVKM. The CDR3 is 15 amino acids. With 3 bases removed from V and 7 bases from J, the gap between germline ends came to 18 bases. Written as DNA, the CDR3 is TGTGCCAGCAGTTTGGGGGGTCGAGGGCGGGGTGAAGCTTTCTTT. This encodes CASSLGGRGRGEAFF. The entire variable domain, with the rest obtained from reference TRBV28 and TRBJ1-1, is as follows: DVKVTQSSRYLVKRTGEKVFLECVQDMDHENMFWYRQDPGLGLRLIYFSYDVKMKEKGDIPEGYSVSREKKERFSLILESASTNQTSMYLCASSLGGRGRGEAFFGQGTRLTVV.

This clone has only a few counts. This chain links TRBV30 with TRBJ2-2; possible D gene TRBD2, 6 bases. V was clipped by 2 bases and J by 4 bases, with 20 bases between them. The CDR3 is 17 residues long. The germline V gene has CDR1 GTSNPN and CDR2 SVGIG (reference sequence). In DNA, the CDR3 is TGTGCCTGGAGTAAAAAGCGGGCGGGCCTGAGCACCGGGGAGCTGTTTTTT. It yields the protein CAWSKKRAGLSTGELFF.

V and J are TRBV3-1 (or the pseudogene TRBV3-2) and TRBJ1-1; 7 bases align to TRBD1. V lost 6 bases, J lost 2 bases, and 6 bases stayed unmatched. The CDR3 has 14 amino acids. Germline CDR1 and CDR2: LGHDT and YNNKEL (reference sequence). The CDR3 DNA follows: TGTGCCAGCAGGGAGACAGGGTTCAACACTGAAGCTTTCTTT. Translating gives CASRETGFNTEAFF.

The rearrangement links TRBV9 to TRBJ2-3, with 8 bases identical to TRBD2. V dropped 4 bases and J dropped 1; count of bases not matched to a gene: 14. Germline CDR1 SGDLS, CDR2 YYNGEE. The CDR3 runs 18 residues. In DNA form, the CDR3 reads TGTGCCAGCAGCACCTCCACCGGGACTAGGGAGGGCACAGATACGCAGTATTTT. It specifies CASSTSTGTREGTDTQYF.

This clone showed up just once. The chain has TRBV18 and TRBJ1-4, with 7 bases that match TRBD1. CDR3 length: 15 residues. The V and J ends lost 6 bases and 7 bases, in that order; junction bases with no gene match: 11. Germline CDR1 and CDR2: KGHSH and LQKENI. This CDR3 is CASSRFKGAGEKLFF. CDR3 sequence (DNA): TGTGCCAGCTCTCGTTTCAAGGGGGCGGGTGAAAAACTGTTTTTT.

The rearrangement uses TRBV3-1 (or the pseudogene TRBV3-2) and TRBJ2-2; 9 positions match TRBD2. Per germline, CDR1 LGHDT and CDR2 YNNKEL (reference sequence). The CDR3 runs to 14 residues. Losses at the gene ends were 8 bases for V and 4 bases for J; bases not matched to a gene: 5. CDR3 loop: CASCCSGSTGELFF. The CDR3 region has the DNA TGTGCCAGCTGCTGTAGCGGGAGCACCGGGGAGCTGTTTTTT.

The chain couples TRBV5-1 to TRBJ2-3; 10 bases align to TRBD1. Germline V CDR1 and CDR2: SGHRS, YFSETQ. The V segment lost 0 bases and the J segment 0 bases; nucleotides outside the gene matches: 1. The CDR3 runs to 16 residues. CDR3 region: CASSLGGQGSTDTQYF. CDR3 DNA: TGCGCCAGCAGCTTGGGGGGACAGGGGAGCACAGATACGCAGTATTTT.

Only one count was recorded for this clone. The V call is TRBV5-1, the J call TRBJ2-5; D perhaps matches TRBD1 (5 bases). The CDR3 length is 15 residues. V lost 2 bases and J lost 3, with 14 bases in between. The germline gives CDR1 SGHRS, CDR2 YFSETQ. Here the CDR3 DNA reads TGCGCCAGCAGCTTCGTCTGGGGCTCAGAAGAGACCCAGTACTTC. Translation gives CASSFVWGSEETQYF.